A single sample is the source of the 9 T cell receptor beta chains below, sequenced in a study of CD8 T cells in ankylosing spondylitis. One entry per CDR3 protein, called by TCRdb with MiXCR from the 5' RACE reads. This table holds tens of thousands of distinct CDR3 sequences, about 11% found once. Sequenced: blood, either unsorted or a sorted T cell fraction (not recorded which). These receptors were taken from a male donor with ankylosing spondylitis or in good health (not recorded which).

This clonotype was counted many times. CDR3 DNA: TGTGCCAGCAGTTTAAGTCTCCTCGGGCAGGGTGGAAGCTACACCTTC. Translated, it gives CASSLSLLGQGGSYTF. The chain is built from TRBV28 and TRBJ1-2, with a tentative D call TRBD1 (5 bases). Germline CDR1 MDHEN, CDR2 SYDVKM. The CDR3 runs to 16 residues. Deletions cut 2 bases from V and 9 bases from J, with 22 bases between.

In this sample, this clonotype turned up a few times. The chain employs TRBV29-1 and TRBJ2-7; 11 bases fit TRBD1. This CDR3 comprises 13 residues. With V trimmed by 7 bases and J by 0 bases, 2 bases remained unmatched. Germline lookup yields CDR1 SQVTM and CDR2 ANQGSEA. CDR3 loop: CSAGTGGSYEQYF. The CDR3 bases are TGCAGCGCTGGGACAGGGGGCTCCTACGAGCAGTACTTC.

This clonotype was seen many times. The chain is built from TRBV18 and TRBJ1-2; 10 nucleotides line up with TRBD1. The length of the CDR3 is 16 residues. CDR1 is KGHSH, CDR2 LQKENI, per germline. J was trimmed by 6 bases and V by 4 bases; bases with no gene match: 11. In nucleotides, the CDR3 is TGTGCCAGCTCACTTACGTCCGGGACAGGGGAGGATGGCTACACCTTC. Encoded protein: CASSLTSGTGEDGYTF.

This clonotype was picked up many times. J is TRBJ2-7 and V is TRBV20-1; D not certain. Germline loops: CDR1 DFQATT, CDR2 SNEGSKA (reference sequence). The CDR3 loop spans 14 amino acids. The germline V and J ends were trimmed by 0 bases and 4 bases, with 13 bases remaining between them. In DNA, the CDR3 is TGCAGTGCTAGAGATCGTACGCGCCCGTACGAGCAGTACTTC. Translation: CSARDRTRPYEQYF.

This clonotype was detected ten times or more. The CDR3 coding sequence is TGCGCCAGCAGTGACCAGGGAAGGACTGAAGCTTTCTTT. Amino acid sequence: CASSDQGRTEAFF. V gene TRBV10-2 combines with J gene TRBJ1-1, with TRBD1 as a possible D gene (5 bases). This CDR3 is built from 13 residues. CDR1 and CDR2 from the germline V gene are WSHSY and SAAADI. Trimming left V 3 bases short and J 5 bases short, with 10 bases between.

This clonotype has ten or more counts. The V call is TRBV24-1, the J call TRBJ2-4; TRBD2 might be the D (6 bases). The germline gives CDR1 KGHDR, CDR2 SFDVKD. With 3 bases removed from V and 1 base from J, the gap between germline ends came to 24 bases. The CDR3 extends over 20 amino acids. This chain's CDR3 is CATSDAAGGFSFGAKNIQYF. The CDR3 bases are TGTGCCACCAGTGATGCCGCCGGGGGATTTAGTTTTGGTGCCAAAAACATTCAGTACTTC.

This clonotype was recorded at least ten times. V is TRBV29-1 and J is TRBJ1-2; 7 bases line up with TRBD1. Germline loops: CDR1 SQVTM, CDR2 ANQGSEA. V lost 3 bases and J lost 6; bases outside the gene matches: 4. CDR3 size: 12 residues. DNA for the CDR3: TGCAGCGTTGATGACAGGGACCATGGCTACACCTTC. Residues: CSVDDRDHGYTF.

This clonotype was seen more than once but under ten times. The J gene is TRBJ2-1, the V gene TRBV7-9, with D possibly called TRBD1 or TRBD2 (5 bases each). The germline CDR1 and CDR2 sequences are SEHNR and FQNEAQ (reference sequence). CDR3 length equals 15 residues. The V end lost 4 bases, the J end lost 5 bases, and 15 bases lay between the germline ends. The CDR3 sequence is CASSSTGTPHNEQFF. CDR3 nucleotide sequence: TGTGCCAGCAGCTCGACCGGGACCCCCCACAATGAGCAGTTCTTC.

This clonotype was counted between two and nine times. The chain links TRBV4-2 to TRBJ2-6, with no clear D. Between the trimmed V and J ends, which lost 5 bases and 4 bases, there was a span of 18 bases. The CDR3 runs to 17 residues. Germline CDR1 is LGHNA and CDR2 is YNFKEQ. CDR3 nucleotides: TGTGCCAGCAGCGTCGGGTACCCAAGTGCCGGGGCCAACGTCCTGACTTTC. Translation: CASSVGYPSAGANVLTF.